A single sample is the source of the 28 T cell receptor beta chains below, sequenced in a study of T cell responses to AZD1222 COVID-19 vaccine. The assay was immunoSEQ multiplex PCR, and TCRdb's table has in-frame clones only and misses some. The table lists roughly 120,000 clones, 85% to 95% of them singletons, with 7.8% in the top ten. The source was peripheral blood, collected on day 0 of AZD1222 vaccination. Receptors were obtained from an adult in good health.

The chain joins TRBV19 to TRBJ1-1; D remains unclear. Per germline, CDR1 LNHDA and CDR2 SQIVND (reference sequence). With 4 bases removed from V and 6 bases from J, the gap between germline ends came to 12 bases. This CDR3 is 13 amino acids long. The CDR3 nucleotides are TGTGCCAGTAGTACCACCCTAATGGCTGAAGCTTTCTTT. Amino acids: CASSTTLMAEAFF.

This rearrangement joins TRBV30 to TRBJ1-1; 8 nucleotides line up with TRBD1. V was pared by 2 bases and J by 0 bases, with 8 bases of the junction left unmatched. CDR1 GTSNPN and CDR2 SVGIG come from the germline V gene (reference sequence). This CDR3 is 16 amino acids long. CDR3 DNA: TGTGCCTGGAGTCTTAGGGACAGGATGATGAACACTGAAGCTTTCTTT. Translating it yields CAWSLRDRMMNTEAFF.

The chain uses TRBV28 and TRBJ2-2; D is undetermined. Between the trimmed V and J ends, which lost 5 bases and 4 bases, there was a span of 8 bases. The germline gives CDR1 MDHEN, CDR2 SYDVKM. The CDR3 runs 13 residues. For the CDR3, the DNA is TGTGCCAGCAGTGTAAGGGTCACCGGGGAGCTGTTTTTT. It yields the protein CASSVRVTGELFF.

V gene TRBV30 combines with J gene TRBJ2-3, with D tentatively TRBD2 (6 bases). Trimming stripped 0 bases from V and 3 bases from J, with 13 bases between. The V gene's germline CDR1 is GTSNPN and CDR2 SVGIG (reference sequence). The CDR3 loop spans 15 amino acids. The CDR3 coding sequence is TGTGCCTGGAGTGTACGGACGGGAGTGACAGATACGCAGTATTTT. Amino acid sequence: CAWSVRTGVTDTQYF.

The rearrangement joins TRBV11-3 to TRBJ2-7, with 8 bases lining up with TRBD1. The CDR3 contains 13 residues. Losses at the gene ends were 5 bases for V and 5 bases for J; bases not matched to a gene: 5. The germline CDR1 and CDR2 sequences are SGHNT and YENEEA. CDR3 sequence reads: CASSPRTGNEQYF. The CDR3 DNA reads TGTGCCAGCAGCCCCCGGACAGGGAACGAGCAGTACTTC.

This sequence joins TRBV5-5 and TRBJ1-1, with 8 bases matching TRBD1. Germline V gene lookup returns CDR1 SGHKS and CDR2 YYEKEE (reference sequence). Unmatched junction bases numbered 11, after V lost 4 bases and J lost 0 bases. CDR3 length: 17 amino acids. The DNA of the CDR3 is TGTGCCAGCAGCCCCGGACAGGGATTATTTATGAACACTGAAGCTTTCTTT. This gives the protein CASSPGQGLFMNTEAFF.

In this sample, this clone turned up once. The chain carries TRBV6-1 and TRBJ2-3; 11 bases are a match to TRBD2. This CDR3 comprises 17 residues. The germline gives CDR1 MNHNS, CDR2 SASEGT. V dropped 3 bases and J dropped 0; count of bases not matched to a gene: 5. In DNA, the CDR3 is TGTGCCAGCAGTGACCTTAGCGGGGGGGCCAGCACAGATACGCAGTATTTT. It translates to CASSDLSGGASTDTQYF.

The chain employs TRBV10-1 and TRBJ2-3, with D unclear. The CDR3 contains 11 residues. Germline CDR1 WNHNN, CDR2 SYGVQD (reference sequence). Between the trimmed V and J ends, which lost 6 bases and 2 bases, there was a span of 3 bases. CDR3 protein: CASRDTDTQYF. The CDR3 nucleotides read TGCGCCAGCAGGGACACAGATACGCAGTATTTT.

The CDR3: CASDQDQTFQPQHF. CDR3 DNA: TGTGCCAGCGATCAGGACCAAACATTTCAGCCCCAGCATTTT. V gene TRBV21-1 combines with J gene TRBJ1-5. TRBV21-1 is a recognized pseudogene. The CDR3 runs 14 residues.

The chain is built from TRBV5-1 and TRBJ1-1; no clear D. The CDR3 covers 14 residues. Trimming took off 1 base at V and 1 base at J, with 8 bases between the two ends. Germline values: CDR1 SGHRS, CDR2 YFSETQ. CDR3 protein: CASSLMAGNTEAFF. CDR3 DNA sequence: TGCGCCAGCAGCTTGATGGCCGGGAACACTGAAGCTTTCTTT.

The V call is TRBV5-1, the J call TRBJ1-5; no firm D call. V dropped 4 bases and J dropped 2 bases, with 13 bases sitting between them. The CDR3 contains 15 residues. Germline-derived CDR1 and CDR2 are SGHRS and YFSETQ. The CDR3 DNA sequence: TGCGCCAGCAGCCCCGGGTTAGGAGGCAATCAGCCCCAGCATTTT. This gives the protein CASSPGLGGNQPQHF.

The V and J genes are TRBV18 and TRBJ2-7; 10 positions agree with TRBD1. The junction had 3 bases not matched to a gene; V was cut back by 0 bases and J by 4 bases. In germline, CDR1 is KGHSH, CDR2 LQKENI. This CDR3 has 15 amino acids. The CDR3 here is CASSPPGQGYYEQYF. The CDR3 region has the DNA TGTGCCAGCTCACCACCGGGACAGGGGTATTACGAGCAGTACTTC.

CDR3 region: CASSARQENTEAFF. CDR3 sequence (DNA): TGTGCCAGTAGTGCCAGACAGGAGAACACTGAAGCTTTCTTT. This chain connects TRBV19 to TRBJ1-1, with D perhaps matching TRBD1 (6 bases). Trimming removed 5 bases from V and 1 base from J, with 11 bases in between. From germline, CDR1 is LNHDA and CDR2 SQIVND (reference sequence). The CDR3 covers 14 residues.

This chain uses TRBV10-3 with TRBJ2-7; 9 bases align to TRBD1. V lost 6 bases to trimming and J lost 4 bases; unmatched junction nucleotides: 7. The CDR3 totals 14 residues. Germline values: CDR1 ENHRY, CDR2 SYGVKD. CDR3 in DNA: TGTGCCATCAGAAGTGACGACAGGGGGTACGAGCAGTACTTC. Translated, it gives CAIRSDDRGYEQYF.

The gene calls are TRBV19 and TRBJ1-4; D uncertain. CDR1 is LNHDA and CDR2 is SQIVND in the germline V gene (reference sequence). Trimming cost V 4 bases and J 4 bases, with 7 bases left between them. The CDR3 length is 13 residues. In nucleotides, the CDR3 is TGTGCCAGTAGTAGTCAAGTTAATGAAAAACTGTTTTTT. Its translation: CASSSQVNEKLFF.

The chain is built from TRBV7-2 and TRBJ2-1; tentatively, D is TRBD2 (7 bases). V was pared by 1 base and J by 7 bases, with 14 bases between. CDR1 SGHTA and CDR2 FQGNSA come from the germline V gene. This CDR3 is built from 15 residues. The CDR3 DNA reads TGTGCCAGCAGCTTAGATGGCGGGGGCACAAATGAGCAGTTCTTC. This translates into CASSLDGGGTNEQFF.

This clone was counted a single time. The V and J genes are TRBV14 and TRBJ2-7; D not resolved. CDR1 SGHDN and CDR2 FVKESK come from the germline V gene. The CDR3 sequence is 12 residues long. Trimming shortened V by 4 bases and J by 2 bases, and 6 bases separated the two germline ends. The CDR3 nucleotides are TGTGCCAGCAGCCGGACGACCTACGAGCAGTACTTC. Amino acids: CASSRTTYEQYF. Complete variable domain (other parts from reference TRBV14 and TRBJ2-7): EAGVTQFPSHSVIEKGQTVTLRCDPISGHDNLYWYRRVMGKEIKFLLHFVKESKQDESGMPNNRFLAERTGGTYSTLKVQPAELEDSGVYFCASSRTTYEQYFGPGTRLTVT.

The chain combines TRBV28 with TRBJ2-1; the D is unclear. Germline V gene lookup returns CDR1 MDHEN and CDR2 SYDVKM. V dropped 7 bases and J dropped 5 bases, with 9 bases sitting between them. This CDR3 is 12 amino acids long. The CDR3, as DNA: TGTGCCAGCATGGACGGAAACAATGAGCAGTTCTTC. It codes for CASMDGNNEQFF.

There are a few counts of this clone. The rearrangement uses TRBV12-5 and TRBJ1-1; no clear D gene. This CDR3 contains 16 residues. Trimming stripped 5 bases from V and 1 base from J, with 17 bases between. Germline loops: CDR1 LGHNT, CDR2 FRNRAP. The CDR3 protein is CASGQPTHGANTEAFF. For the CDR3, the DNA is TGTGCTAGTGGTCAGCCGACCCACGGTGCGAACACTGAAGCTTTCTTT.

The chain joins TRBV5-5 to TRBJ2-1, with 7 bases that match TRBD1. Germline CDR1 SGHKS, CDR2 YYEKEE (reference sequence). V trimming: 9 bases; J trimming: 8 bases; junction bases outside the gene matches: 8. This CDR3 is 12 amino acids long. CDR3 residues: CATGDRVDEQFF. CDR3 in DNA: TGTGCCACCGGAGACAGGGTCGATGAGCAGTTCTTC.

The count of this clone is one. The V gene is TRBV7-3, the J gene TRBJ2-2, with D possibly being TRBD2 (5 bases). Trimming cost V 5 bases and J 5 bases, with 15 bases left between them. The germline gives CDR1 SGHTA, CDR2 FQGTGA. This CDR3 has 15 amino acids. The chain's CDR3 is CASSPSGIATGELFF. The CDR3, as DNA: TGTGCCAGCAGCCCGTCGGGGATCGCTACCGGGGAGCTGTTTTTT.

The chain combines TRBV29-1 with TRBJ2-5; the D gene is possibly TRBD2 (7 bases). Germline CDR1 and CDR2: SQVTM and ANQGSEA. CDR3 length: 15 residues. The V end lost 5 bases, the J end lost 1 base, and 17 bases lay between the germline ends. CDR3 bases: TGCAGCGTTCTAGGGGGAGGGGTGGGCCAAGAGACCCAGTACTTC. Translating gives CSVLGGGVGQETQYF.

The V call is TRBV30, the J call TRBJ1-4, with D perhaps matching TRBD1 (6 bases). Looked up from germline, CDR1 is GTSNPN and CDR2 is SVGIG (reference sequence). The V gene lost 4 bases and the J gene lost 4 bases, with 19 bases spanning the gap. This CDR3 spans 16 amino acids. The CDR3 loop is CAWKRPNRANNEKLFF. CDR3 DNA sequence: TGTGCCTGGAAACGACCCAACAGGGCCAATAATGAAAAACTGTTTTTT.

CDR3 in amino acids: CSVKGPNYEQYF. The CDR3 DNA sequence: TGCAGCGTGAAGGGACCGAACTACGAGCAGTACTTC. The rearrangement uses TRBV29-1 and TRBJ2-7; the D call may be TRBD1 or TRBD2 (5 bases each). This CDR3 has 12 residues. Trimming left V 6 bases short and J 3 bases short, with 12 bases between. Germline V gene data show CDR1 as SQVTM and CDR2 as ANQGSEA.

This chain joins TRBV11-2 and TRBJ2-2, with TRBD2 matching 12 bases. With V trimmed by 2 bases and J by 5 bases, 6 bases remained unmatched. The CDR3 is 17 amino acids. Germline loops: CDR1 SGHAT, CDR2 FQNNGV. The CDR3 sequence: CASSLRASGGVTGELFF. CDR3 nucleotides: TGTGCCAGCAGCTTAAGAGCTAGCGGGGGGGTAACCGGGGAGCTGTTTTTT.

This chain links TRBV5-1 with TRBJ2-7; D possibly corresponds to TRBD2 (7 bases). Trimming took 0 bases from V and 12 from J, leaving 25 bases between them. The CDR3 totals 16 residues. In germline, CDR1 is SGHRS, CDR2 YFSETQ. The CDR3 DNA sequence: TGCGCCAGCAGCTTGGAAGGGGGAGGGGCTTCGGAACCGTGGTACTTC. Its protein is CASSLEGGGASEPWYF. The full variable domain, in which reference TRBV5-1 and TRBJ2-7 provide the parts outside the CDR3, is KAGVTQTPRYLIKTRGQQVTLSCSPISGHRSVSWYQQTPGQGLQFLFEYFSETQRNKGNFPGRFSGRQFSNSRSEMNVSTLELGDSALYLCASSLEGGGASEPWYFGPGTRLTVT.

The rearrangement joins TRBV28 to TRBJ1-2; 10 bases match TRBD1. Germline V lookup: CDR1 MDHEN, CDR2 SYDVKM. V lost 3 bases to trimming and J lost 7 bases; unmatched junction nucleotides: 5. CDR3 size: 14 residues. The CDR3 spells CASSLSGTGAGYTF. The CDR3 bases are TGTGCCAGCAGTTTGTCCGGGACAGGGGCTGGCTACACCTTC.

V and J are TRBV11-2 and TRBJ2-2; D might be TRBD1 (5 bases). V was trimmed by 3 bases and J by 1 base, leaving 15 bases between them. The CDR3 length is 17 residues. Germline values: CDR1 SGHAT, CDR2 FQNNGV. CDR3 bases: TGTGCCAGCAGCTTCAGGCTTGGGGCGCTGAACACCGGGGAGCTGTTTTTT. Translation gives CASSFRLGALNTGELFF.